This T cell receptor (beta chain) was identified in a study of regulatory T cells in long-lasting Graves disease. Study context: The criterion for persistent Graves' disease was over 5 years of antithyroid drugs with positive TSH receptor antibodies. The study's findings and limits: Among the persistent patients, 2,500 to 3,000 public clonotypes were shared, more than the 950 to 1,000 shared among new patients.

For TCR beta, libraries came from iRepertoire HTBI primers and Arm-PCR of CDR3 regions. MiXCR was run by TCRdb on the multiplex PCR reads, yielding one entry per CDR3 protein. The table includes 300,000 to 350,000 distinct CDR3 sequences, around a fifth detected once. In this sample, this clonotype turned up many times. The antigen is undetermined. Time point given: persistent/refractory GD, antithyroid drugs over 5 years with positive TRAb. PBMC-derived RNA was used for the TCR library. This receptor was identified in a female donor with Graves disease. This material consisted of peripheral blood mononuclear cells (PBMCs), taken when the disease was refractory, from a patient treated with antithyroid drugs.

CDR3 bases: TGTGCCAGCAGCCTAGGACAGGTCTTTAATCAGCCCCAGCATTTT. Amino acid sequence: CASSLGQVFNQPQHF. The chain couples TRBV7-2 to TRBJ1-5, with TRBD1 matching 7 bases. Germline V gene sequence: CDR1 SGHTA, CDR2 FQGNSA. The CDR3 length is 15 residues. Losses at the gene ends were 5 bases for V and 4 bases for J; bases not matched to a gene: 8.